Each of the 30 T cell receptor beta chains below was sequenced from the same sample in a study of cytomegalovirus exposure and HLA in healthy donors. PCR used 60 Vbeta primers and 13 Jbeta primers. The data were produced by immunoSEQ multiplex PCR, yet TCRdb's version contains in-frame clones alone and is incomplete. The table records some 190,000 clones, approximately 81% of them present only once. Sequenced material: PBMCs. The receptors were sampled from a male donor in good health and CMV-seronegative.

The chain joins TRBV28 to TRBJ2-1; possible D gene TRBD2, 6 bases. CDR3 length: 14 amino acids. Germline CDR1 is MDHEN and CDR2 is SYDVKM. The V gene lost 2 bases and the J gene lost 9 bases, with 14 bases spanning the gap. CDR3 residues: CASSLIGGGGEQFF. The DNA for the CDR3 is TGTGCCAGCAGTTTAATCGGGGGAGGCGGTGAGCAGTTCTTC.

V is TRBV4-3 and J is TRBJ2-7, with 9 bases that match TRBD1. The CDR3 is 16 amino acids. Germline V gene sequence: CDR1 LGHNA, CDR2 YSLEER. Trimming cost V 0 bases and J 6 bases; bases outside gene matches: 9. CDR3 sequence: CASSQDFGTGSFEQYF. The DNA of the CDR3 is TGCGCCAGCAGCCAAGATTTCGGGACAGGGTCGTTCGAGCAGTACTTC.

Of note for this clone: Other DNA sequences in the same sample also yield this CDR3. The chain couples TRBV5-4 to TRBJ2-7; 10 positions match TRBD1. The CDR3 totals 14 residues. Germline V CDR1 and CDR2: SGHNT, YYREEE (reference sequence). With V trimmed by 3 bases and J by 3 bases, 3 bases remained unmatched. CDR3 in DNA: TGTGCCAGCAGCTCGGGACAGGGGAGCTACGAGCAGTACTTC. Its translation is CASSSGQGSYEQYF.

The chain couples TRBV28 to TRBJ2-7; 14 positions match TRBD2. There are 16 residues in the CDR3. J was trimmed by 3 bases and V by 3 bases; bases with no gene match: 4. Germline V lookup: CDR1 MDHEN, CDR2 SYDVKM. In DNA, the CDR3 is TGTGCCAGCAGTTTTGCGACTAGCGGGAGGGGCTACGAGCAGTACTTC. Protein product: CASSFATSGRGYEQYF.

The chain carries TRBV7-6 and TRBJ2-3; TRBD2 matches 7 bases. The CDR3 runs 16 residues. The J segment lost 2 bases and the V segment lost 1 base, leaving 6 bases of the junction unmatched. CDR1 SGHVS and CDR2 FNYEAQ come from the germline V gene. The CDR3 sequence is CASSLGASGNTDTQYF. The CDR3 nucleotides are TGTGCCAGCAGCTTAGGGGCTAGCGGAAACACAGATACGCAGTATTTT.

This clone was picked up a small number of times. The rearrangement joins TRBV2 to TRBJ1-4; 10 positions agree with TRBD1. Germline V CDR1 and CDR2: SNHLY, FYNNEI. V was clipped by 4 bases and J by 7 bases; unmatched bases: 6. CDR3 length: 15 residues. The chain's CDR3 is CASSGETGGGEKLFF. CDR3 nucleotide sequence: TGTGCCAGCAGTGGAGAGACAGGGGGCGGTGAAAAACTGTTTTTT.

The rearrangement uses TRBV9 and TRBJ2-3; TRBD2 aligns across 7 bases. CDR3 size: 16 residues. V trimming: 4 bases; J trimming: 6 bases; junction bases outside the gene matches: 14. Germline CDR1 SGDLS, CDR2 YYNGEE. Here the CDR3 DNA reads TGTGCCAGCAGCCAGGGATCTAGCGGTTTATCGGATACGCAGTATTTT. Its translation is CASSQGSSGLSDTQYF.

The chain uses TRBV11-2 and TRBJ2-5; no firm D call. V lost 0 bases, J lost 5 bases, and 13 bases lay in between. The CDR3 contains 15 residues. CDR1 and CDR2 from the germline V gene are SGHAT and FQNNGV. The CDR3 loop reads CASSLELGSWETQYF. CDR3 bases: TGTGCCAGCAGCTTAGAGTTGGGTAGCTGGGAGACCCAGTACTTC.

V and J are TRBV7-3 and TRBJ2-2, with 8 bases lining up with TRBD2. The V gene's germline CDR1 is SGHTA and CDR2 FQGTGA. CDR3 size: 16 residues. Germline trimming cut 5 bases from V and 6 bases from J; bases unmatched to any gene: 11. CDR3 region: CASSPTLAGGAGELFF. As DNA, the CDR3 is TGTGCCAGCAGCCCGACTCTAGCGGGTGGGGCCGGGGAGCTGTTTTTT.

The chain links TRBV9 to TRBJ2-5; a weak D match, TRBD2 (5 bases). This CDR3 has 14 residues. Germline V CDR1 and CDR2: SGDLS, YYNGEE. V lost 4 bases and J lost 2, with 12 bases in between. The CDR3 nucleotides are TGTGCCAGCAGCCCTCGACTAATACAAGAGACCCAGTACTTC. Its protein product is CASSPRLIQETQYF. Based on the CDR3 plus reference TRBV9 and TRBJ2-5, the full variable domain is DSGVTQTPKHLITATGQRVTLRCSPRSGDLSVYWYQQSLDQGLQFLIQYYNGEERAKGNILERFSAQQFPDLHSELNLSSLELGDSALYFCASSPRLIQETQYFGPGTRLLVL.

This clone was seen only once. The rearrangement links TRBV28 to TRBJ2-5, with TRBD2 matching over 8 bases. Germline trimming cut 7 bases from V and 5 bases from J; bases unmatched to any gene: 6. There are 13 residues in the CDR3. Germline lookup yields CDR1 MDHEN and CDR2 SYDVKM. The CDR3 nucleotides are TGTGCCAGCAACCCCGGGGGGGTGGAGACCCAGTACTTC. Encoded protein: CASNPGGVETQYF.

J is TRBJ1-2 and V is TRBV13; D not resolved. The V end lost 0 bases, the J end lost 5 bases, and 16 bases lay between the germline ends. Per germline, CDR1 PRHDT and CDR2 FYEKMQ (reference sequence). The CDR3 is 16 residues long. The CDR3 spells CASSLGGGPHYYGYTF. In DNA, the CDR3 is TGTGCCAGCAGCTTAGGGGGAGGGCCCCACTATTATGGCTACACCTTC.

Worth noting for this clone: Germline is not matched at one junction end, which may reflect a read error. J is TRBJ1-1 and V is TRBV6-5; TRBD1 matches 9 bases. The CDR3 is 15 residues long. Germline V gene lookup returns CDR1 MNHEY and CDR2 SVGAGI. CDR3 sequence reads: CASSRGTGTGVRVVF. For the CDR3, the DNA is TGTGCCAGCAGTAGGGGGACAGGGACGGGAGTTCGAGTTGTTTTT.

The gene calls are TRBV29-1 and TRBJ1-2; a possible D gene is TRBD1 (5 bases). Trimming stripped 1 base from V and 8 bases from J, with 8 bases between. The germline V gene encodes CDR1 SQVTM and CDR2 ANQGSEA. The CDR3 sequence is 11 residues long. CDR3 sequence (DNA): TGCAGCGTTGAAGCTAGGGGCGGCTACACCTTC. Translated: CSVEARGGYTF.

J is TRBJ2-7 and V is TRBV21-1; whether TRBD2, the table's D call, matches the DNA was not checked. TRBV21-1 is termed a pseudogene. The CDR3 totals 16 residues. CDR3 region: CASTRRGRIFSYEQYF. In DNA, the CDR3 is TGTGCCAGCACCCGGAGGGGACGGATTTTCTCCTACGAGCAGTACTTC.

The chain's CDR3 is CASRSLAVQETQYF. CDR3 nucleotide sequence: TGTGCCAGCAGATCCCTAGCGGTTCAAGAGACCCAGTACTTC. The chain carries TRBV27 and TRBJ2-5, with TRBD2 matching 7 bases. V shed 6 bases and J 2 bases; nucleotides not matched to a gene: 6. Germline lookup yields CDR1 MNHEY and CDR2 SMNVEV (reference sequence). This CDR3 spans 14 amino acids.

J is TRBJ2-3 and V is TRBV4-1; 15 bases match TRBD2. Germline CDR1 reads MGHRA; CDR2 reads YSYEKL. The CDR3 totals 20 residues. Losses at the gene ends were 0 bases for V and 4 bases for J; bases not matched to a gene: 11. For the CDR3, the DNA is TGCGCCAGCAGCCAAGAAGGACTAGCGGGGGGGCCTTTGTTTGCAGATACGCAGTATTTT. Translation: CASSQEGLAGGPLFADTQYF.

This clone was observed a single time. This rearrangement joins TRBV21-1 to TRBJ2-3; the table names TRBD1, a call not compared with the DNA. TRBV21-1 represents a pseudogene. This CDR3 region has 17 residues. This CDR3 is CASSKVSGTGSTDTQYF. In nucleotides, the CDR3 is TGTGCCAGCAGCAAAGTGTCCGGGACAGGGAGCACAGATACGCAGTATTTT.

The CDR3 DNA is TGTGCCAGCAGTTACTCACCAGGGGGCCTCTATGGCTACACCTTC. Translated: CASSYSPGGLYGYTF. The gene calls are TRBV6-6 and TRBJ1-2; 8 bases align to TRBD1. The CDR3 loop spans 15 amino acids. Germline CDR1 and CDR2: MNHNY and SVGAGI (reference sequence). The J segment lost 4 bases and the V segment lost 0 bases, leaving 4 bases of the junction unmatched.

V is TRBV2 and J is TRBJ2-7; 9 bases fit TRBD1. Germline V lookup: CDR1 SNHLY, CDR2 FYNNEI. The CDR3 has 13 amino acids. V shed 6 bases, J shed 2 bases, and the junction held 2 bases outside the gene matches. CDR3 DNA sequence: TGTGCCAGCAGGGGGGACAGGGCCTACGAGCAGTACTTC. Translated, it gives CASRGDRAYEQYF.

The genes are TRBV11-2 and TRBJ1-1; D unresolved. The CDR3 extends over 13 amino acids. V was pared by 2 bases and J by 2 bases, with 6 bases between. In germline, CDR1 is SGHAT, CDR2 FQNNGV. The CDR3 DNA is TGTGCCAGCAGCTTACTCACTAACACTGAAGCTTTCTTT. It yields the protein CASSLLTNTEAFF.

This chain links TRBV6-7 with TRBJ1-5; possible D gene TRBD1, 5 bases. TRBV6-7 is placed among ORFs of uncertain function. The CDR3 is 15 residues long. Deletions cut 5 bases from V and 0 bases from J, with 11 bases between. This CDR3 is CASSPRQYSNQPQHF. CDR3 nucleotide sequence: TGTGCCAGCAGTCCGAGACAGTATAGCAATCAGCCCCAGCATTTT.

The chain uses TRBV7-8 and TRBJ2-7; D is perhaps TRBD2 (6 bases). Trimming removed 0 bases at V and 5 bases at J, with 14 bases between. The V gene's germline CDR1 is SGHVS and CDR2 FQNEAQ. CDR3 length equals 15 residues. The CDR3 nucleotides read TGTGCCAGCAGCTTAGCGCGCGGGGTTGCCCACGAGCAGTACTTC. This gives the protein CASSLARGVAHEQYF.

The V call is TRBV14, the J call TRBJ2-2, with D maybe TRBD2 (5 bases). Trimming took 4 bases from V and 2 from J, leaving 8 bases between them. This CDR3 comprises 14 residues. Germline V gives CDR1 SGHDN, CDR2 FVKESK. The CDR3 sequence is CASSPGYNTGELFF. The CDR3 DNA sequence: TGTGCCAGCAGCCCGGGGTATAACACCGGGGAGCTGTTTTTT.

The CDR3 spells CASSEPTSGSTDTQYF. The CDR3 bases are TGTGCCAGCAGTGAACCGACTAGCGGGAGCACAGATACGCAGTATTTT. The chain is built from TRBV6-1 and TRBJ2-3, with 10 bases identical to TRBD2. Germline trimming cut 2 bases from V and 0 bases from J; bases unmatched to any gene: 2. CDR3 length: 16 amino acids. CDR1 and CDR2 from the germline V gene are MNHNS and SASEGT.

The chain joins TRBV6-5 to TRBJ2-3, with TRBD1 matching 9 bases. The germline V gene encodes CDR1 MNHEY and CDR2 SVGAGI. The CDR3 length is 15 residues. V gave up 5 bases and J gave up 2 bases; unmatched junction bases: 5. The CDR3 DNA reads TGTGCCAGCAGTCGGACAGGGGAATTCACAGATACGCAGTATTTT. Translation gives CASSRTGEFTDTQYF.

The rearrangement links TRBV4-2 to TRBJ1-3; D may be TRBD1 (5 bases). V lost 0 bases and J 9 bases, leaving 6 bases between the germline ends. Germline V CDR1 and CDR2: LGHNA, YNFKEQ. The CDR3 is made up of 12 amino acids. The CDR3 loop is CASSQDQGTIYF. Written as DNA, the CDR3 is TGTGCCAGCAGCCAAGACCAGGGCACCATATATTTT.

J is TRBJ1-6 and V is TRBV2; TRBD1 aligns across 7 bases. V shed 8 bases, J shed 9 bases, and the junction held 19 bases outside the gene matches. The CDR3 spans 17 residues. CDR1 SNHLY and CDR2 FYNNEI come from the germline V gene. Here the CDR3 DNA reads TGTGCCAGCGGTCGGGACAGCCACACCTACGGCGGTTCACCCCTCCACTTT. Translating gives CASGRDSHTYGGSPLHF.

The chain joins TRBV18 to TRBJ1-2, with a tentative D call TRBD1 (6 bases). Germline CDR1 and CDR2: KGHSH and LQKENI. The V end lost 7 bases, the J end lost 3 bases, and 15 bases lay between the germline ends. The CDR3 runs to 14 residues. The DNA of the CDR3 is TGTGCCAGCTTCCCAGGGGATAAGTACTATGGCTACACCTTC. This translates into CASFPGDKYYGYTF.

CDR3 nucleotides: TGTGCCAGCAGCTCGCGGGGAGCCCCCTACGAGCAGTACTTC. This translates into CASSSRGAPYEQYF. V gene TRBV7-9 combines with J gene TRBJ2-7; D possibly corresponds to TRBD2 (6 bases). The CDR3 is 14 residues long. Trimming removed 4 bases from V and 2 bases from J, with 12 bases in between. Germline CDR1 SEHNR, CDR2 FQNEAQ (reference sequence). The entire variable domain, with the rest obtained from reference TRBV7-9 and TRBJ2-7, is as follows: DTGVSQNPRHKITKRGQNVTFRCDPISEHNRLYWYRQTLGQGPEFLTYFQNEAQLEKSRLLSDRFSAERPKGSFSTLEIQRTEQGDSAMYLCASSSRGAPYEQYFGPGTRLTVT.